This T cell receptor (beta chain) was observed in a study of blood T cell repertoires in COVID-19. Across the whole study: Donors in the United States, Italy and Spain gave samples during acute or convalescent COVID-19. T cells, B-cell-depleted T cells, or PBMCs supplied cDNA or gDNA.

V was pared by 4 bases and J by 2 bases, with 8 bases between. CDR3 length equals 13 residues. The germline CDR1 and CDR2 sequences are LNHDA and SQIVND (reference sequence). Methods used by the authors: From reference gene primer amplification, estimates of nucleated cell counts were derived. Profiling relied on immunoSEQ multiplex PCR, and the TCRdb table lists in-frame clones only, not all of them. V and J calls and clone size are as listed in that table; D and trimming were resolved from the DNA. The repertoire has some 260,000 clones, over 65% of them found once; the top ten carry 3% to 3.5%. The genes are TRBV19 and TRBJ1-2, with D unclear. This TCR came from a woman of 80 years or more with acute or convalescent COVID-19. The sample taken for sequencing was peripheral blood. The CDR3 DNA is TGTGCCAGTAGTAAGCAGGTAAACTATGGCTACACCTTC. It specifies CASSKQVNYGYTF.